The 5 T cell receptor beta chains in this list originate from one sample, sequenced in a study of response to subunit inactivated influenza vaccine. In TCRdb, the RT-PCR reads were re-called with MiXCR into one record per CDR3 protein. The table includes a few hundred thousand distinct CDR3 sequences, 14% detected once. Sequencing was performed on PBMCs from blood, taken roughly 12 days after vaccination. The receptors stem from a man aged 45-60 years who received an inactivated influenza vaccine.

This clonotype has only a few counts. This chain links TRBV11-3 with TRBJ2-1, with a possible D match to TRBD2 (5 bases). The CDR3 covers 15 residues. In germline, CDR1 is SGHNT, CDR2 YENEEA. The ends were cut back, 1 base at V and 6 bases at J, with 13 bases in the middle. CDR3 loop: CASSLVSGAGNEQFF. CDR3 in DNA: TGTGCCAGCAGCTTAGTGAGCGGCGCCGGCAATGAGCAGTTCTTC.

This clonotype was recorded many times. V gene TRBV12-3 or TRBV12-4 combines with J gene TRBJ1-4; D possibly corresponds to TRBD1 (6 bases). CDR3 length: 13 amino acids. Trimming took 7 bases from V and 8 from J, leaving 14 bases between them. CDR3 coding DNA: TGTGCCAGCACCGCAGGGGAATGGGAAAAACTGTTTTTT. This translates into CASTAGEWEKLFF.

A few counts support this clonotype. V usage is TRBV13 and J usage is TRBJ1-6; the D gene is possibly TRBD1 (6 bases). The V gene's germline CDR1 is PRHDT and CDR2 FYEKMQ (reference sequence). V was trimmed by 4 bases and J by 0 bases, leaving 28 bases between them. The CDR3 contains 22 residues. The CDR3 loop is CASSSRPRSGVEKSSYNSPLHF. The CDR3 nucleotides are TGTGCCAGCAGCTCACGCCCGCGATCAGGGGTAGAAAAGAGCTCCTATAATTCACCCCTCCACTTT. The variable domain in full, completed from reference TRBV13 and TRBJ1-6, reads AAGVIQSPRHLIKEKRETATLKCYPIPRHDTVYWYQQGPGQDPQFLISFYEKMQSDKGSIPDRFSAQQFSDYHSELNMSSLELGDSALYFCASSSRPRSGVEKSSYNSPLHFGNGTRLTVT.

This clonotype has just a few counts. This rearrangement joins TRBV7-2 to TRBJ2-3; 12 nucleotides match TRBD2. J gave up 1 base and V 5 bases, and 7 bases lay outside the gene matches. The CDR3 has 17 residues. The V gene's germline CDR1 is SGHTA and CDR2 FQGNSA. The CDR3 protein is CASSRRLAGAGTDTQYF. CDR3 coding DNA: TGTGCCAGCAGCCGACGACTAGCGGGAGCTGGCACAGATACGCAGTATTTT.

This clonotype was seen more than once but under ten times. The chain combines TRBV24-1 with TRBJ2-1, with 13 positions matching TRBD2. This CDR3 is 21 amino acids long. V lost 4 bases to trimming and J lost 8 bases; unmatched junction nucleotides: 22. Germline CDR1 and CDR2: KGHDR and SFDVKD. This chain's CDR3 is CATSDPPRAIRTSGSWDEQFF. CDR3 DNA: TGTGCCACCAGTGACCCGCCCCGGGCAATCCGGACTAGCGGGAGCTGGGATGAGCAGTTCTTC.